One and the same sample provided the 11 T cell receptor beta chains below, sequenced in a study of blood T cell repertoires in COVID-19. Produced via immunoSEQ multiplex PCR; TCRdb's table is partial and in-frame only. The table includes some 150,000 clones, more than 80% detected once. Sequencing was performed on peripheral blood. All receptors derive from a middle-aged man with acute or convalescent COVID-19.

The chain is built from TRBV15 and TRBJ2-7, with 7 bases fitting TRBD2. The CDR3 covers 17 residues. The germline V gene encodes CDR1 LNHNV and CDR2 YYDKDF (reference sequence). V lost 0 bases and J lost 1; bases outside the gene matches: 9. The CDR3 coding sequence is TGTGCCACCAGCAGAGAGCGGGGAGGGGCTTGGTCCTACGAGCAGTACTTC. It is translated as CATSRERGGAWSYEQYF.

V and J are TRBV4-1 and TRBJ2-1, with D unclear. Trimming removed 0 bases at V and 0 bases at J, with 9 bases between. CDR1 is MGHRA, CDR2 YSYEKL, per germline. This CDR3 spans 16 amino acids. The CDR3 loop is CASSQEMGSSYNEQFF. In nucleotides, the CDR3 is TGCGCCAGCAGCCAAGAGATGGGCAGCTCCTACAATGAGCAGTTCTTC.

The chain has TRBV28 and TRBJ2-3; 7 bases line up with TRBD1. J was trimmed by 12 bases and V by 4 bases; bases with no gene match: 7. This CDR3 has 12 amino acids. Germline V CDR1 and CDR2: MDHEN, SYDVKM. The CDR3 region has the DNA TGTGCCAGCAGTTCCCCGGACAGGCCTCAGTATTTT. Translating gives CASSSPDRPQYF.

The V gene is TRBV6-5, the J gene TRBJ1-2, with unresolved D. This CDR3 has 12 residues. Trimming left V 8 bases short and J 2 bases short, with 9 bases between. Per germline, CDR1 MNHEY and CDR2 SVGAGI. The CDR3 DNA reads TGTGCCAGCCGCCGAGGGAACTATGGCTACACCTTC. It is translated as CASRRGNYGYTF.

This chain connects TRBV9 to TRBJ2-1, with a possible D match to TRBD2 (6 bases). This CDR3 has 15 residues. Trimming stripped 1 base from V and 2 bases from J, with 10 bases between. Per the germline V gene, CDR1 is SGDLS and CDR2 is YYNGEE. CDR3 in DNA: TGTGCCAGCAGCGTATTAGCGGAGACCTACAATGAGCAGTTCTTC. The encoded protein is CASSVLAETYNEQFF. The whole variable domain, remainder taken from reference TRBV9 and TRBJ2-1, is DSGVTQTPKHLITATGQRVTLRCSPRSGDLSVYWYQQSLDQGLQFLIQYYNGEERAKGNILERFSAQQFPDLHSELNLSSLELGDSALYFCASSVLAETYNEQFFGPGTRLTVL.

The table lists this clone with a count of one. V and J are TRBV30 and TRBJ2-1; D is unclear. Germline assignment: CDR1 GTSNPN and CDR2 SVGIG (reference sequence). The CDR3 has 12 residues. V lost 0 bases to trimming and J lost 4 bases, with 4 bases between them. The chain's CDR3 is CAWSVQYNEQFF. The CDR3 bases are TGTGCCTGGAGTGTACAGTACAATGAGCAGTTCTTC.

This chain joins TRBV9 and TRBJ2-2, with a possible D match to TRBD1 (6 bases). V shed 4 bases and J shed 3 bases, with 13 bases lying between them. Germline lookup yields CDR1 SGDLS and CDR2 YYNGEE. The CDR3 length is 15 residues. The CDR3 DNA sequence: TGTGCCAGCAGCCCTACAGGGCTTGACACCGGGGAGCTGTTTTTT. It encodes CASSPTGLDTGELFF.

CDR3: CASSLGQANTEAFF. The DNA of the CDR3 is TGTGCCAGCAGCTTGGGGCAGGCTAACACTGAAGCTTTCTTT. The chain recombines TRBV5-6 with TRBJ1-1, with D unresolved. The CDR3 totals 14 residues. Trimming took 0 bases from V and 2 from J, leaving 8 bases between them. CDR1 is SGHDT, CDR2 YYEEEE, per germline.

V usage is TRBV5-1 and J usage is TRBJ1-1; a possible D gene is TRBD1 (6 bases). Germline-derived CDR1 and CDR2 are SGHRS and YFSETQ. This CDR3 is 13 amino acids long. With 4 bases removed from V and 2 bases from J, the gap between germline ends came to 9 bases. The CDR3 region is CASSGGFNTEAFF. Here the CDR3 DNA reads TGCGCCAGCAGCGGGGGCTTCAACACTGAAGCTTTCTTT.

This clone was seen only a few times. The chain is built from TRBV29-1 and TRBJ1-2, with D possibly matching TRBD1 (6 bases). Germline CDR1 is SQVTM and CDR2 is ANQGSEA. V lost 5 bases to trimming and J lost 2 bases, with 12 bases between them. The CDR3 has 13 amino acids. CDR3 nucleotides: TGCAGCGTTACGGGAGGACAGAACTATGGCTACACCTTC. It is translated as CSVTGGQNYGYTF.

This chain joins TRBV7-2 and TRBJ2-7; no reliable D call. Germline lookup yields CDR1 SGHTA and CDR2 FQGNSA. V was shortened by 1 base and J by 7 bases, with 14 bases between the two germline ends. The CDR3 contains 14 residues. The CDR3, as DNA: TGTGCCAGCAGCTTAGTGGGTAACAGCCTTGAGCAGTACTTC. This translates into CASSLVGNSLEQYF.